The clone carrying this T cell receptor (beta chain) was counted between two and nine times. Its antigen remains unknown. The isolated RNA, all of it, was reverse transcribed, so expressed TCRB transcripts were what got sequenced. Profiling relied on immunoSEQ multiplex PCR, and the TCRdb table lists in-frame clones only, not all of them. This sample has under 300,000 clones, with 8% found just once. These data are taken from a study of beta chain features in type 1 diabetes. Study-wide points: Healthy donors had naive, central memory and Treg TCRB repertoires that appeared less similar than those seen among patients.

There are 15 residues in the CDR3. The V gene's germline CDR1 is PRHDT and CDR2 FYEKMQ (reference sequence). Deletions cut 2 bases from V and 3 bases from J, with 14 bases between. This sequence joins TRBV13 and TRBJ2-7; tentatively, D is TRBD1 (6 bases). The sequenced sample was central memory CD4+ T cells from blood. This sequence was found in a woman under 30 in good health. CDR3 DNA sequence: TGTGCCAGCAGCTTACAGGGGTTTGGGGTCTACGAGCAGTACTTC. Protein product: CASSLQGFGVYEQYF.